Presented here are 2 T cell receptor beta chains from one specimen sequenced in a study of T cell changes during pregnancy in multiple sclerosis. This table comes from immunoSEQ multiplex PCR, and its TCRdb copy is limited to in-frame clones, with some not included. Of 55,000 to 65,000 clones listed, more than 85% are singletons. The input for sequencing was peripheral blood, taken in the first trimester of pregnancy. These receptors all come from a female donor with multiple sclerosis, enrolled in a pregnancy study.

The genes are TRBV4-2 and TRBJ2-1; 9 bases map to TRBD1. This CDR3 has 17 residues. V gave up 4 bases and J gave up 7 bases; unmatched junction bases: 14. Germline CDR1 and CDR2: LGHNA and YNFKEQ. The CDR3 DNA sequence: TGTGCCAGCAGCCTAGATGCGAGAACCGGACAGGGGAATGAGCAGTTCTTC. Protein product: CASSLDARTGQGNEQFF.

The chain uses TRBV4-2 and TRBJ2-5, with D perhaps TRBD2 (5 bases). The CDR3 totals 15 residues. Germline values: CDR1 LGHNA, CDR2 YNFKEQ. V lost 0 bases, J lost 1 base, and 9 bases lay in between. The CDR3 DNA follows: TGTGCCAGCAGCCAAGAAGGCGGGTCCCAAGAGACCCAGTACTTC. Translated: CASSQEGGSQETQYF.